This TCR beta chain is drawn from a study of Ad26.COV2.S vaccination and SARS-CoV-2 variants. Overall study findings and caveats: Substantial response breadth was reportedly seen for spike-specific CD8+ and CD4+ T cells after vaccination.

In regard to this clone: Antigen: not known.

The CDR3 runs 11 residues. Looked up from germline, CDR1 is SNHLY and CDR2 is FYNNEI. Trimming left V 7 bases short and J 5 bases short, with 7 bases between. Treatment indicated: about 20 received Ad26.COV2.S at low or high dose, single or two shots; 5 received placebo; per-sample allocation not given. Sampling was done on day 63 after the first vaccine or placebo injection. The vaccine delivered Wuhan-strain SARS-CoV-2 spike through an Ad26 vector. The repertoire was sequenced with immunoSEQ multiplex PCR; TCRdb's copy has only in-frame clones and lacks some. The data hold 300,000 to 400,000 clones, with less than 90% observed a single time.

The chain combines TRBV2 with TRBJ2-3; D uncertain. This sample comprised peripheral blood, obtained in a trial of Ad26.COV2.S vaccine versus placebo. This TCR came from a person aged 18-65 years who received the Ad26.COV2.S COVID-19 vaccine or a placebo. The CDR3 loop is CASTAEDTQYF. The CDR3 DNA follows: TGTGCCAGCACGGCGGAAGATACGCAGTATTTT.